This TCR beta chain was identified in a study of CD8 T cells in Susac syndrome (dated by TCRdb to between 2018 and 2020). Background for the entire study: Whether CD8+ T cell activation and differentiation in Susac syndrome was antigen driven was tested using repertoire sequencing.

Details on this clonotype: Its antigen has not been determined. Qualities for individual bases were not recorded, and no much larger clone is one base off.

Cut back by 0 bases and 1 base, the V and J ends lie 0 bases apart. The CDR3 sequence holds 11 residues, the cysteine and phenylalanine included. This entry keeps only the CDR3 DNA: 33 bases, framed from base 1. The germline V gene (reference sequence) sets CDR1 to GTSNPN and CDR2 to SVGIG. Summary of the overall study and its limitations: The study acknowledged that relatively few individuals were included in the TCR sequencing and HLA analysis.

RNA was extracted using the RNeasy kit, and roughly 0.5 to 1 ug of the RNA was reverse transcribed with random hexamers. TCR beta CDR3 regions were amplified with the immunoSEQ multiplex PCR assay covering 54 Vbeta and 13 Jbeta segments. PCR amplification bias was corrected using a synthetic template baseline for primer optimization and computational correction. The original methods were these. Reads were assigned to V, D and J genes according to IMGT and analyzed in immunoSEQ Analyzer, with only productive sequences retained. Clonality was computed as one minus Shannon entropy normalized by log2 of the number of productive unique sequences. For each patient and control, public and private clones were evaluated within the 100 most prevalent clones. A clone was defined as Susac-specific if it was absent from the healthy and MS cohorts, from approximately 980 published viral clones and from other ImmuneACCESS disease sequences. TCRdb trimmed public reads at Q25 via fastp, called clones via MiXCR and kept in-frame beta chains. Entries are consolidated by CDR3 protein sequence, retaining the most common genes and DNA. None of the V and J calls come from the authors' own analysis; TCRdb made them. The sample includes about 160,000 distinct CDR3 sequences, with around 90% observed a single time. The ten most abundant clones make up around 0.08% of the sample.

Peripheral blood CD8+ and CD4+ T cells from healthy donors, Susac syndrome patients and multiple sclerosis patients were profiled using high-throughput TCR beta sequencing. The healthy donors served as controls matched for age and sex. Bulk CD8+ and CD4+ T cells were purified by magnetic negative isolation, while CD8+ TEMRA cells were enriched using FACS. Blood was drawn into EDTA tubes, processed within 24 hours, and PBMCs were isolated by density gradient centrifugation. PBMCs destined for TCR sequencing were cryopreserved in liquid nitrogen and later thawed in a 37 °C water bath. The sorted or isolated CD4+, CD8+ and CD8+ TEMRA cells had a purity of 90% or higher.

The chain is made from TRBV30 and TRBJ1-1; the D segment cannot be called with confidence. The sample taken for sequencing was CD4+ T cells from PBMCs. The clonotype originates from a human donor in good health. The CDR3 protein: CAWSVNTEAFF. The nucleotides are TGTGCCTGGAGTGTGAACACTGAAGCTTTCTTT. When the CDR3 is completed using the reference TRBV30 and TRBJ1-1 genes on either side, the full variable domain is SQTIHQWPATLVQPVGSPLSLECTVEGTSNPNLYWYRQAAGRGLQLLFYSVGIGQISSEVPQNLSASRPQDRQFILSSKKLLLSDSGFYLCAWSVNTEAFFGQGTRLTVV.